The next 25 T cell receptor beta chains were all read from a single sample in a study of beta chain features in type 1 diabetes. Study-wide points: When Type 1 diabetes patients were examined, their TCRB CDR3s proved moderately but significantly shorter in all four CD4+ subsets.

Antigen specificity for these receptors is unknown. All of the isolated RNA was reverse transcribed, so expressed TCRB transcripts were sequenced. TCRdb's copy holds only in-frame clones and misses some; the assay was immunoSEQ multiplex PCR. The sample carries some 160,000 clones, approximately 10% recorded once. What was sequenced was central memory CD4+ T cells from blood. The origin of the receptors is a woman aged 30 to 39 with type 1 diabetes.

This clone has a handful of counts. The chain links TRBV5-4 to TRBJ2-5, with D possibly TRBD2 on 5 matching bases. The CDR3 sequence is 15 residues long. The germline V and J ends were trimmed by 0 bases and 5 bases, with 14 bases remaining between them. CDR1 is SGHNT and CDR2 is YYREEE in the germline V gene (reference sequence). The chain's CDR3 is CASSLGTGFGETQYF. The CDR3 coding sequence is TGTGCCAGCAGCTTGGGAACGGGGTTTGGGGAGACCCAGTACTTC.

This clone was found a few times. V usage is TRBV19 and J usage is TRBJ1-3; 10 bases map to TRBD1. The V gene's germline CDR1 is LNHDA and CDR2 SQIVND (reference sequence). The CDR3 is 16 amino acids. The J segment lost 1 base and the V segment lost 6 bases, leaving 6 bases of the junction unmatched. CDR3 residues: CASRGWDRGSGNTIYF. The CDR3 DNA follows: TGTGCCAGTAGAGGATGGGACAGGGGTTCTGGAAACACCATATATTTT.

V and J are TRBV29-1 and TRBJ1-2; no clear D. The V and J ends lost 2 bases and 9 bases respectively, with 13 bases between them. Germline values: CDR1 SQVTM, CDR2 ANQGSEA. This CDR3 spans 12 amino acids. CDR3 amino acids: CSVEWRQQRYTF. The CDR3 DNA reads as TGCAGCGTTGAATGGCGGCAGCAGCGCTACACCTTC. Drawing the rest from reference TRBV29-1 and TRBJ1-2, the complete variable domain is SAVISQKPSRDICQRGTSLTIQCQVDSQVTMMFWYRQQPGQSLTLIATANQGSEATYESGFVIDKFPISRPNLTFSTLTVSNMSPEDSSIYLCSVEWRQQRYTFGSGTRLTVV.

This clone occurred a few times. This chain connects TRBV19 to TRBJ1-5, with D possibly matching TRBD1 (5 bases). This CDR3 has 14 residues. Germline-derived CDR1 and CDR2 are LNHDA and SQIVND (reference sequence). Trimming removed 3 bases at V and 5 bases at J, with 11 bases between. The CDR3 region has the DNA TGTGCCAGTAGTATGGCCAGGGTTTATCAGCCCCAGCATTTT. This translates into CASSMARVYQPQHF.

This clone was seen only a few times. Other DNA sequences in the same sample also yield this CDR3. This chain connects TRBV5-1 to TRBJ2-3; D not resolved. This CDR3 comprises 13 residues. Germline V lookup: CDR1 SGHRS, CDR2 YFSETQ. Between the trimmed V and J ends, which lost 0 bases and 4 bases, there was a span of 6 bases. CDR3 sequence reads: CASSLDRSDTQYF. The CDR3, as DNA: TGCGCCAGCAGCTTGGATAGATCAGATACGCAGTATTTT.

This clone has more than one count but fewer than ten. V usage is TRBV28 and J usage is TRBJ1-2; D is unclear. This CDR3 is 13 amino acids long. Deletions cut 2 bases from V and 8 bases from J, with 12 bases between. Germline V gene sequence: CDR1 MDHEN, CDR2 SYDVKM. CDR3 bases: TGTGCCAGCAGTTTAAGAATAGAATACGGCTACACCTTC. The encoded protein is CASSLRIEYGYTF.

This clone has more than one count but fewer than ten. V and J are TRBV9 and TRBJ1-2, with 7 bases that match TRBD1. The J segment lost 3 bases and the V segment lost 3 bases, leaving 11 bases of the junction unmatched. Germline CDR1 reads SGDLS; CDR2 reads YYNGEE. The CDR3 has 16 residues. CDR3 DNA: TGTGCCAGCAGCGCCTCCCGTAACAGGGGTGACTATGGCTACACCTTC. Translated: CASSASRNRGDYGYTF.

The rearrangement links TRBV13 to TRBJ2-2, with 11 bases matching TRBD2. CDR3 length: 16 amino acids. V lost 1 base and J lost 5; bases outside the gene matches: 3. The V gene's germline CDR1 is PRHDT and CDR2 FYEKMQ (reference sequence). CDR3 in DNA: TGTGCCAGCAGCTTAGCTGCTAGCGGGAGGACCGGGGAGCTGTTTTTT. Protein sequence: CASSLAASGRTGELFF. Full variable domain (rest looked up from reference TRBV13 and TRBJ2-2): AAGVIQSPRHLIKEKRETATLKCYPIPRHDTVYWYQQGPGQDPQFLISFYEKMQSDKGSIPDRFSAQQFSDYHSELNMSSLELGDSALYFCASSLAASGRTGELFFGEGSRLTVL.

The chain links TRBV13 to TRBJ2-3, with D maybe TRBD1 (6 bases). This CDR3 has 16 residues. Germline V gene sequence: CDR1 PRHDT, CDR2 FYEKMQ (reference sequence). The V and J ends lost 4 bases and 1 base respectively, with 15 bases between them. CDR3 sequence (DNA): TGTGCCAGCAGCTCAACCGGGACATACCGCACAGATACGCAGTATTTT. It encodes CASSSTGTYRTDTQYF.

In this sample, this clone turned up a few times. The chain is built from TRBV30 and TRBJ2-7, with TRBD2 identical over 7 bases. The V segment lost 2 bases and the J segment 9 bases; nucleotides outside the gene matches: 7. Germline-derived CDR1 and CDR2 are GTSNPN and SVGIG (reference sequence). This CDR3 comprises 12 residues. Here the CDR3 DNA reads TGTGCCTGGAGTTTGGGTAGCGGGTGGCAGTACTTC. Protein product: CAWSLGSGWQYF.

The rearrangement uses TRBV11-2 and TRBJ2-3; D is uncertain. Germline V gives CDR1 SGHAT, CDR2 FQNNGV. V was trimmed by 5 bases and J by 3 bases, leaving 9 bases between them. The CDR3 sequence is 13 residues long. The CDR3 reads CASSTTMTDTQYF. CDR3 in DNA: TGTGCCAGCAGCACTACTATGACAGATACGCAGTATTTT.

This clone has a handful of counts. The genes are TRBV11-2 and TRBJ2-1, with no clear D. The germline gives CDR1 SGHAT, CDR2 FQNNGV. V was cut by 2 bases and J by 4 bases, with 12 bases left in between. This CDR3 has 15 amino acids. The CDR3 sequence: CASSLSSAAYNEQFF. The CDR3 DNA reads TGTGCCAGCAGCTTAAGCTCCGCGGCTTACAATGAGCAGTTCTTC.

The chain uses TRBV18 and TRBJ2-1; 8 bases match TRBD1. CDR1 and CDR2 from the germline V gene are KGHSH and LQKENI. CDR3 length equals 14 residues. V gave up 6 bases and J gave up 5 bases; unmatched junction bases: 6. The CDR3 loop is CASSQTGANNEQFF. The CDR3 region has the DNA TGTGCCAGCTCGCAGACAGGGGCGAACAATGAGCAGTTCTTC.

The chain combines TRBV29-1 with TRBJ2-3; 10 positions agree with TRBD2. The J segment lost 4 bases and the V segment lost 5 bases, leaving 6 bases of the junction unmatched. The length of the CDR3 is 14 residues. The germline gives CDR1 SQVTM, CDR2 ANQGSEA. The CDR3 reads CSVIRTSGADTQYF. The CDR3 nucleotides are TGCAGCGTTATCCGGACTAGCGGTGCAGATACGCAGTATTTT.

The rearrangement links TRBV9 to TRBJ1-2; TRBD1 aligns across 8 bases. The CDR3 contains 18 residues. Germline lookup yields CDR1 SGDLS and CDR2 YYNGEE. J was trimmed by 1 base and V by 4 bases; bases with no gene match: 15. CDR3: CASSTSGTGPSSNYGYTF. The CDR3 DNA sequence: TGTGCCAGCAGCACCTCCGGGACAGGACCCTCGAGTAACTATGGCTACACCTTC. The full variable domain, rest sourced from reference TRBV9 and TRBJ1-2, is DSGVTQTPKHLITATGQRVTLRCSPRSGDLSVYWYQQSLDQGLQFLIQYYNGEERAKGNILERFSAQQFPDLHSELNLSSLELGDSALYFCASSTSGTGPSSNYGYTFGSGTRLTVV.

This clone was counted once. Relative to the germline gene, one junction end is altered; a read error may explain this. The chain carries TRBV4-1 and TRBJ1-1; no clear D gene. CDR1 is MGHRA, CDR2 YSYEKL, per germline. This CDR3 region has 13 residues. The CDR3 nucleotides are TGCGCCAGCAGGCAAGTTATTAACACTGAAGCTTTCTTT. Translation: CASRQVINTEAFF.

The V call is TRBV6-6, the J call TRBJ2-3, with TRBD1 matching 9 bases. CDR3 length equals 14 residues. Germline assignment: CDR1 MNHNY and CDR2 SVGAGI (reference sequence). V lost 6 bases to trimming and J lost 1 base; unmatched junction nucleotides: 2. CDR3 nucleotides: TGTGCCAGCAGCTGGACAGGGGGCACAGATACGCAGTATTTT. It specifies CASSWTGGTDTQYF.

This rearrangement joins TRBV30 to TRBJ2-3; the D gene is possibly TRBD1 (6 bases). With 0 bases removed from V and 4 bases from J, the gap between germline ends came to 11 bases. Germline values: CDR1 GTSNPN, CDR2 SVGIG (reference sequence). This CDR3 comprises 14 residues. This CDR3 reads CAWSVLRGADTQYF. The CDR3 nucleotides are TGTGCCTGGAGTGTACTCAGGGGAGCAGATACGCAGTATTTT. Drawing the rest from reference TRBV30 and TRBJ2-3, the complete variable domain is SQTIHQWPATLVQPVGSPLSLECTVEGTSNPNLYWYRQAAGRGLQLLFYSVGIGQISSEVPQNLSASRPQDRQFILSSKKLLLSDSGFYLCAWSVLRGADTQYFGPGTRLTVL.

The table lists this clone with a few counts. The chain is built from TRBV30 and TRBJ1-2, with D possibly being TRBD1 (6 bases). There are 13 residues in the CDR3. V lost 0 bases and J lost 5, with 10 bases in between. Germline V CDR1 and CDR2: GTSNPN, SVGIG (reference sequence). The CDR3 here is CAWSVDRRYGYTF. CDR3 coding DNA: TGTGCCTGGAGTGTAGACAGGCGATATGGCTACACCTTC. The full variable domain, rest sourced from reference TRBV30 and TRBJ1-2, is SQTIHQWPATLVQPVGSPLSLECTVEGTSNPNLYWYRQAAGRGLQLLFYSVGIGQISSEVPQNLSASRPQDRQFILSSKKLLLSDSGFYLCAWSVDRRYGYTFGSGTRLTVV.

This clone was seen more than once but under ten times. This chain links TRBV27 with TRBJ1-1; 9 bases map to TRBD1. Trimming removed 6 bases from V and 6 bases from J; junction bases left unmatched: 14. Germline CDR1 MNHEY, CDR2 SMNVEV (reference sequence). The CDR3 consists of 16 residues. The CDR3 DNA reads as TGTGCCAGCAGCCTTAATGACAGGGGGTATGTCTCTGAAGCTTTCTTT. Its protein product is CASSLNDRGYVSEAFF.

This clone showed up just a few times. The V and J genes are TRBV10-3 and TRBJ1-5; 7 bases align to TRBD1. The CDR3 extends over 14 amino acids. From germline, CDR1 is ENHRY and CDR2 SYGVKD. The J segment lost 4 bases and the V segment lost 0 bases, leaving 0 bases of the junction unmatched. The CDR3 coding sequence is TGTGCCATCAGTGAGTCGACAGGGAATCAGCCCCAGCATTTT. Translation gives CAISESTGNQPQHF.

The chain carries TRBV19 and TRBJ1-1; D might be TRBD1 (6 bases). Trimming cost V 9 bases and J 1 base, with 18 bases left between them. This CDR3 is 15 amino acids long. Per germline, CDR1 LNHDA and CDR2 SQIVND (reference sequence). The CDR3 region has the DNA TGTGCCAGCCTGGAGTGGGGGCAGGGGAACACTGAAGCTTTCTTT. Its translation: CASLEWGQGNTEAFF.

This sequence joins TRBV19 and TRBJ2-7; TRBD1 aligns across 8 bases. After removal of 7 bases from V and 1 base from J, the junction contained 3 bases not matched to a gene. The CDR3 is 13 amino acids. CDR1 and CDR2 from the germline V gene are LNHDA and SQIVND (reference sequence). The chain's CDR3 is CASTGTGSYEQYF. Written as DNA, the CDR3 is TGTGCCAGTACCGGGACAGGTTCCTACGAGCAGTACTTC.

This clone was counted between two and nine times. The rearrangement uses TRBV5-6 and TRBJ2-1, with 12 bases that match TRBD2. Germline-derived CDR1 and CDR2 are SGHDT and YYEEEE. The ends lost 4 bases at V and 5 bases at J; junction bases unmatched: 4. This CDR3 is 15 amino acids long. For the CDR3, the DNA is TGTGCCAGCAGCCGGCGGACTAGCGGGGACAATGAGCAGTTCTTC. This translates into CASSRRTSGDNEQFF. Complete variable domain (other parts from reference TRBV5-6 and TRBJ2-1): DAGVTQSPTHLIKTRGQQVTLRCSPKSGHDTVSWYQQALGQGPQFIFQYYEEEERQRGNFPDRFSGHQFPNYSSELNVNALLLGDSALYLCASSRRTSGDNEQFFGPGTRLTVL.

The V gene is TRBV5-1, the J gene TRBJ2-1; D call uncertain. CDR3 length equals 11 residues. V was shortened by 7 bases and J by 4 bases, with 6 bases between the two germline ends. Germline CDR1 reads SGHRS; CDR2 reads YFSETQ. CDR3 nucleotides: TGCGCCAGCGCTATATACAATGAGCAGTTCTTC. Translated: CASAIYNEQFF.